A selection of T cell receptor beta chains follows, all from one sample in a study of T-cell reconstitution after alpha-beta-depleted transplantation in children. In TCRdb, the PCR reads were re-called with MiXCR into one record per CDR3 protein. The profile covers roughly 300,000 distinct CDR3 sequences, with 9.5% to 10% appearing a single time and about 9.5% taken by the ten largest. Sequencing was performed on PBMCs from the stem cell graft donor, taken from the stem cell graft. The source of these receptors is a human donor who donated a stem cell graft to a child with SCID. CDR3s include the opening cysteine and the closing phenylalanine or tryptophan. Fields, in order: D gene, J gene, clone size, V gene, CDR3 protein, CDR3 DNA. The D gene is left open where the match is weak. Size is omitted from some rows. Given values are once, few, many or a class for expanded clones.

D gene: TRBD1
J gene: TRBJ1-1
clone size: few
V gene: TRBV5-1
CDR3 protein: CASSSAAQGAGNTEAFF
CDR3 DNA: TGCGCCAGCAGCTCGGCAGCACAGGGGGCGGGGAACACTGAAGCTTTCTTT

D gene: -
J gene: TRBJ2-2
clone size: few
V gene: TRBV5-1
CDR3 protein: CASSLAQGGELFF
CDR3 DNA: TGCGCCAGCAGCTTGGCCCAAGGCGGGGAGCTGTTTTTT

D gene: -
J gene: TRBJ2-7
clone size: few
V gene: TRBV5-1
CDR3 protein: CASSSFGAPYEQYF
CDR3 DNA: TGCGCCAGCAGCTCGTTCGGGGCCCCCTACGAGCAGTACTTC

D gene: TRBD1
J gene: TRBJ2-3
clone size: many
V gene: TRBV2
CDR3 protein: CASSRGQGTDTQYF
CDR3 DNA: TGTGCCAGCAGTCGGGGACAGGGGACAGATACGCAGTATTTT

D gene: -
J gene: TRBJ2-7
clone size: -
V gene: TRBV9
CDR3 protein: CASSGKGEQYF
CDR3 DNA: TGTGCCAGCAGCGGGAAAGGGGAGCAGTACTTC

D gene: -
J gene: TRBJ2-3
clone size: -
V gene: TRBV11-2
CDR3 protein: CASSLDRDRFTDTQYF
CDR3 DNA: TGTGCCAGCAGCTTAGATCGAGACAGGTTCACAGATACGCAGTATTTT

D gene: -
J gene: TRBJ2-1
clone size: few
V gene: TRBV5-6
CDR3 protein: CASSLDVHANNEQFF
CDR3 DNA: TGTGCCAGCAGCTTGGATGTCCACGCGAACAATGAGCAGTTCTTC

D gene: TRBD2
J gene: TRBJ2-7
clone size: -
V gene: TRBV29-1
CDR3 protein: CSVGTSGGSEQYF
CDR3 DNA: TGCAGCGTCGGAACTAGCGGGGGAAGCGAGCAGTACTTC

D gene: TRBD1
J gene: TRBJ2-7
clone size: few
V gene: TRBV5-1
CDR3 protein: CASRNRGTYEQYF
CDR3 DNA: TGCGCCAGCAGAAACAGGGGAACCTACGAGCAGTACTTC

D gene: -
J gene: TRBJ2-2
clone size: -
V gene: TRBV5-6
CDR3 protein: CASSLRDRMNTGELFF
CDR3 DNA: TGTGCCAGCAGCTTGCGGGACCGGATGAACACCGGGGAGCTGTTTTTT

D gene: -
J gene: TRBJ1-1
clone size: many
V gene: TRBV7-9
CDR3 protein: CASSLEGGFTEAFF
CDR3 DNA: TGTGCCAGCAGCTTAGAGGGAGGATTCACTGAAGCTTTCTTT

D gene: -
J gene: TRBJ2-3
clone size: many
V gene: TRBV5-1
CDR3 protein: CASSLSFTDTQYF
CDR3 DNA: TGCGCCAGCAGCTTGTCCTTCACAGATACGCAGTATTTT

D gene: TRBD2
J gene: TRBJ2-5
clone size: many
V gene: TRBV20-1
CDR3 protein: CSALAGGQETQYF
CDR3 DNA: TGCAGTGCCCTAGCGGGGGGGCAAGAGACCCAGTACTTC

D gene: -
J gene: TRBJ2-5
clone size: -
V gene: TRBV5-1
CDR3 protein: CASSSRGGSETQYF
CDR3 DNA: TGCGCCAGCAGCTCTCGGGGTGGATCGGAGACCCAGTACTTC

D gene: -
J gene: TRBJ2-1
clone size: few
V gene: TRBV2
CDR3 protein: CASRGSAFEQFF
CDR3 DNA: TGTGCCAGCAGGGGTAGCGCGTTTGAGCAGTTCTTC

D gene: -
J gene: TRBJ2-7
clone size: few
V gene: TRBV20-1
CDR3 protein: CSATMTGEQYF
CDR3 DNA: TGCAGTGCTACAATGACCGGTGAGCAGTACTTC

D gene: -
J gene: TRBJ2-1
clone size: few
V gene: TRBV29-1
CDR3 protein: CSVHNLRQFGGGFSYNEQFF
CDR3 DNA: TGCAGCGTCCACAACCTAAGACAGTTCGGGGGAGGATTCTCCTACAATGAGCAGTTCTTC

D gene: -
J gene: TRBJ1-1
clone size: -
V gene: TRBV6-1
CDR3 protein: CASSNVPGLRTEAFF
CDR3 DNA: TGTGCCAGCAGCAACGTCCCGGGGCTGCGGACTGAAGCTTTCTTT

D gene: TRBD1
J gene: TRBJ2-5
clone size: many
V gene: TRBV7-9
CDR3 protein: CASSETGGLGETQYF
CDR3 DNA: TGTGCCAGCAGCGAAACAGGGGGCTTAGGCGAGACCCAGTACTTC

D gene: -
J gene: TRBJ2-3
clone size: few
V gene: TRBV20-1
CDR3 protein: CSARDGGGGPDTQYF
CDR3 DNA: TGCAGTGCTAGAGATGGAGGGGGGGGCCCAGATACGCAGTATTTT

D gene: TRBD1
J gene: TRBJ1-6
clone size: few
V gene: TRBV12-3/TRBV12-4
CDR3 protein: CASSPVDRVGSPLHF
CDR3 DNA: TGTGCCAGCAGTCCCGTTGACAGGGTGGGTTCACCCCTCCACTTT

D gene: -
J gene: TRBJ1-1
clone size: -
V gene: TRBV6-2/TRBV6-3
CDR3 protein: CASTQDVNTEAFF
CDR3 DNA: TGTGCCAGCACCCAGGACGTGAACACTGAAGCTTTCTTT

D gene: TRBD2
J gene: TRBJ2-5
clone size: -
V gene: TRBV5-5
CDR3 protein: CASSSRTSGQETQYF
CDR3 DNA: TGTGCCAGCAGCTCCCGGACTAGCGGACAAGAGACCCAGTACTTC

D gene: -
J gene: TRBJ1-3
clone size: many
V gene: TRBV3-1
CDR3 protein: CASSLTGFSGNTIYF
CDR3 DNA: TGTGCCAGCAGCCTTACCGGATTTTCTGGAAACACCATATATTTT

D gene: TRBD1
J gene: TRBJ2-3
clone size: few
V gene: TRBV12-3/TRBV12-4
CDR3 protein: CASSTGTGLTDTQYF
CDR3 DNA: TGTGCCAGCAGCACCGGGACAGGGCTCACAGATACGCAGTATTTT

D gene: -
J gene: TRBJ2-5
clone size: -
V gene: TRBV5-5
CDR3 protein: CASSWSGTPYQETQYF
CDR3 DNA: TGTGCCAGCAGCTGGTCCGGGACACCGTACCAAGAGACCCAGTACTTC

D gene: TRBD1
J gene: TRBJ2-5
clone size: many
V gene: TRBV7-8
CDR3 protein: CASSITTGGSGETQYF
CDR3 DNA: TGTGCCAGCAGCATTACAACAGGGGGATCGGGAGAGACCCAGTACTTC

D gene: TRBD1
J gene: TRBJ1-2
clone size: many
V gene: TRBV6-1
CDR3 protein: CASSVDRGTYGYTF
CDR3 DNA: TGTGCCAGCAGTGTTGACAGGGGAACCTATGGCTACACCTTC

D gene: -
J gene: TRBJ1-5
clone size: -
V gene: TRBV12-3/TRBV12-4
CDR3 protein: CASRADRDDQPQHF
CDR3 DNA: TGTGCCAGCAGGGCCGACCGAGACGATCAGCCCCAGCATTTT

D gene: -
J gene: TRBJ2-7
clone size: -
V gene: TRBV5-6
CDR3 protein: CASSFKLGRVGEQYF
CDR3 DNA: TGTGCCAGCAGCTTTAAACTCGGCCGGGTCGGCGAGCAGTACTTC

D gene: -
J gene: TRBJ1-1
clone size: -
V gene: TRBV12-3/TRBV12-4
CDR3 protein: CASSPPVTENTEAFF
CDR3 DNA: TGTGCCAGCAGTCCCCCAGTGACAGAGAACACTGAAGCTTTCTTT

D gene: -
J gene: TRBJ2-1
clone size: -
V gene: TRBV11-3
CDR3 protein: CASSFSGLGGNEQFF
CDR3 DNA: TGTGCCAGCAGCTTCTCGGGCCTGGGTGGGAATGAGCAGTTCTTC

D gene: -
J gene: TRBJ2-1
clone size: -
V gene: TRBV5-6
CDR3 protein: CASSLFVGPTNEQFF
CDR3 DNA: TGTGCCAGCAGCTTGTTTGTCGGGCCGACGAATGAGCAGTTCTTC

D gene: -
J gene: TRBJ2-5
clone size: -
V gene: TRBV20-1
CDR3 protein: CSARPPRDPGPLVKTQYF
CDR3 DNA: TGCAGTGCTAGACCTCCACGGGACCCAGGACCCTTGGTAAAGACCCAGTACTTC

D gene: -
J gene: TRBJ2-2
clone size: -
V gene: TRBV5-1
CDR3 protein: CAISSRLHCWELFF
CDR3 DNA: TGCGCCATCAGCTCCCGGTTGCACTGTTGGGAGCTGTTTTTT

D gene: TRBD2
J gene: TRBJ2-3
clone size: few
V gene: TRBV5-1
CDR3 protein: CASSPSGGAADTQYF
CDR3 DNA: TGCGCCAGCAGCCCGAGCGGGGGGGCCGCAGATACGCAGTATTTT

D gene: -
J gene: TRBJ2-7
clone size: few
V gene: TRBV9
CDR3 protein: CASSAGGYSYEQYF
CDR3 DNA: TGTGCCAGCAGCGCCGGGGGATATTCCTACGAGCAGTACTTC

D gene: -
J gene: TRBJ1-5
clone size: -
V gene: TRBV5-1
CDR3 protein: CASSEGRVPDQPQHF
CDR3 DNA: TGCGCCAGCAGCGAGGGACGTGTACCCGATCAGCCCCAGCATTTT

D gene: TRBD1
J gene: TRBJ1-2
clone size: -
V gene: TRBV20-1
CDR3 protein: CSATFQQGRGGYTF
CDR3 DNA: TGCAGTGCTACCTTCCAACAGGGGCGGGGTGGCTACACCTTC

D gene: -
J gene: TRBJ2-7
clone size: -
V gene: TRBV7-9
CDR3 protein: CASSLVEGHYEQYF
CDR3 DNA: TGTGCCAGCAGCTTAGTAGAGGGGCACTACGAGCAGTACTTC

D gene: -
J gene: TRBJ1-1
clone size: few
V gene: TRBV12-3/TRBV12-4
CDR3 protein: CASSPGTGDTEAFF
CDR3 DNA: TGTGCCAGCAGTCCCGGGACCGGTGATACTGAAGCTTTCTTT

D gene: -
J gene: TRBJ1-4
clone size: few
V gene: TRBV7-9
CDR3 protein: CASSLDGDLFF
CDR3 DNA: TGTGCCAGCAGCTTAGATGGGGATCTGTTTTTT

D gene: -
J gene: TRBJ1-1
clone size: few
V gene: TRBV5-1
CDR3 protein: CASSLVGAPNTEAFF
CDR3 DNA: TGCGCCAGCAGCTTGGTTGGGGCGCCGAACACTGAAGCTTTCTTT

D gene: -
J gene: TRBJ1-2
clone size: few
V gene: TRBV29-1
CDR3 protein: CSVEAGNYGYTF
CDR3 DNA: TGCAGCGTTGAAGCGGGCAACTATGGCTACACCTTC

D gene: -
J gene: TRBJ1-4
clone size: few
V gene: TRBV6-5
CDR3 protein: CASSDSGAANEKLFF
CDR3 DNA: TGTGCCAGCAGTGACTCAGGGGCGGCTAATGAAAAACTGTTTTTT

D gene: -
J gene: TRBJ2-7
clone size: few
V gene: TRBV5-1
CDR3 protein: CASSLGGLESYEQYF
CDR3 DNA: TGCGCCAGCAGCTTGGGAGGGTTAGAGTCCTACGAGCAGTACTTC

D gene: -
J gene: TRBJ2-1
clone size: few
V gene: TRBV20-1
CDR3 protein: CSAPLGPGGDEQFF
CDR3 DNA: TGCAGTGCTCCACTAGGCCCCGGGGGAGATGAGCAGTTCTTC

D gene: -
J gene: TRBJ1-2
clone size: few
V gene: TRBV25-1
CDR3 protein: CASSDTGGRGGYTF
CDR3 DNA: TGTGCCAGCAGCGATACCGGCGGACGGGGGGGCTACACCTTC

D gene: -
J gene: TRBJ2-3
clone size: -
V gene: TRBV5-6
CDR3 protein: CASSEAGRTTDTQYF
CDR3 DNA: TGTGCCAGCAGCGAAGCGGGCCGTACCACAGATACGCAGTATTTT

D gene: -
J gene: TRBJ2-1
clone size: many
V gene: TRBV7-7
CDR3 protein: CASSFNTGTDEQFF
CDR3 DNA: TGTGCCAGCAGCTTTAATACAGGGACCGATGAGCAGTTCTTC

D gene: TRBD2
J gene: TRBJ2-5
clone size: -
V gene: TRBV3-1
CDR3 protein: CASSLGTSGRNSETQYF
CDR3 DNA: TGTGCCAGCAGCCTCGGGACTAGCGGGAGGAACTCAGAGACCCAGTACTTC